The 15 T cell receptor beta chains below all came from one sample that was sequenced in a study of cytomegalovirus exposure and HLA in healthy donors. The PCR employed 60 Vbeta primers together with 13 Jbeta primers. Method: immunoSEQ multiplex PCR; TCRdb's copy keeps in-frame clones and lacks some. Of roughly 200,000 clones in the sample, 75% to 85% were seen once. The sample was PBMCs. The source is a woman in her forties or fifties in good health and CMV-seronegative.

This clone was recorded only once. The chain couples TRBV28 to TRBJ1-2; 9 bases match TRBD1. With V trimmed by 3 bases and J by 8 bases, 4 bases remained unmatched. Germline CDR1 reads MDHEN; CDR2 reads SYDVKM. The CDR3 length is 13 residues. The CDR3 nucleotides read TGTGCCAGCAGTTTGGGACAGGGTCGGGGCTACACCTTC. This gives the protein CASSLGQGRGYTF.

The rearrangement joins TRBV30 to TRBJ2-1; 9 bases line up with TRBD2. V lost 2 bases and J lost 6; bases outside the gene matches: 5. The germline CDR1 and CDR2 sequences are GTSNPN and SVGIG (reference sequence). The CDR3 is 14 residues long. CDR3 in amino acids: CAWSLGLAGNEQFF. In DNA, the CDR3 is TGTGCCTGGAGTTTGGGACTAGCAGGCAATGAGCAGTTCTTC.

V usage is TRBV9 and J usage is TRBJ2-5, with TRBD2 identical over 8 bases. CDR3 length equals 13 residues. V was clipped by 6 bases and J by 3 bases; unmatched bases: 4. Looked up from germline, CDR1 is SGDLS and CDR2 is YYNGEE. The CDR3 coding sequence is TGTGCCAGCAACCTGCGGGGGGAAGAGACCCAGTACTTC. Protein: CASNLRGEETQYF.

The chain links TRBV6-1 to TRBJ1-2; 8 nucleotides agree with TRBD1. CDR1 and CDR2 (germline): MNHNS, SASEGT. Trimming at V came to 4 bases and at J to 2 bases, leaving 3 bases not matched to a gene. The CDR3 is 14 residues long. CDR3 in DNA: TGTGCCAGCAGTGTAGGACAGGGAAACTATGGCTACACCTTC. Protein sequence: CASSVGQGNYGYTF.

This chain joins TRBV11-2 and TRBJ1-1; 7 bases align to TRBD1. Germline V gene lookup returns CDR1 SGHAT and CDR2 FQNNGV. Germline trimming cut 6 bases from V and 1 base from J; bases unmatched to any gene: 11. This CDR3 comprises 16 residues. The CDR3 sequence: CASSSIQGVRNTEAFF. For the CDR3, the DNA is TGTGCCAGCAGTTCCATCCAGGGGGTGAGGAACACTGAAGCTTTCTTT.

The V call is TRBV11-2, the J call TRBJ2-7; D may be TRBD1 (6 bases). Germline loops: CDR1 SGHAT, CDR2 FQNNGV. The CDR3 sequence is 15 residues long. The germline V and J ends were trimmed by 2 bases and 5 bases, with 16 bases remaining between them. The CDR3 is CASSLYIAQGHEQYF. As DNA, the CDR3 is TGTGCCAGCAGCTTATACATTGCACAGGGTCACGAGCAGTACTTC. The complete variable domain, with remaining parts taken from reference TRBV11-2 and TRBJ2-7, reads EAGVAQSPRYKIIEKRQSVAFWCNPISGHATLYWYQQILGQGPKLLIQFQNNGVVDDSQLPKDRFSAERLKGVDSTLKIQPAKLEDSAVYLCASSLYIAQGHEQYFGPGTRLTVT.

The V gene is TRBV9, the J gene TRBJ2-1, with TRBD1 matching 8 bases. Germline lookup yields CDR1 SGDLS and CDR2 YYNGEE. With 0 bases clipped from V and 5 bases from J, the junction kept 10 bases outside the gene matches. CDR3 size: 17 residues. For the CDR3, the DNA is TGTGCCAGCAGCGTAGTGGGATTCAGGGGGCGAAACAATGAGCAGTTCTTC. Protein sequence: CASSVVGFRGRNNEQFF.

Comment on this clone: The junction shows a germline mismatch at one end, possibly a read error. The CDR3 is CSSSRRGTGGAFNYGYTF. The CDR3, as DNA: TGTTCCAGCAGCCGACGTGGGACAGGTGGGGCATTTAACTATGGCTACACCTTC. The chain recombines TRBV7-9 with TRBJ1-2; 8 bases fit TRBD1. The CDR3 length is 18 residues. Germline V gives CDR1 SEHNR, CDR2 FQNEAQ (reference sequence). Supplemented by reference TRBV7-9 and TRBJ1-2, the full variable domain reads DTGVSQNPRHKITKRGQNVTFRCDPISEHNRLYWYRQTLGQGPEFLTYFQNEAQLEKSRLLSDRFSAERPKGSFSTLEIQRTEQGDSAMYLCSSSRRGTGGAFNYGYTFGSGTRLTVV.

This clone appeared once. In DNA, the CDR3 is TGTGCCAGCAGTCCACAGGGGGCGATGTCCTATGGCTACACCTTC. Translated: CASSPQGAMSYGYTF. The rearrangement links TRBV27 to TRBJ1-2, with 9 bases that match TRBD1. The V segment lost 5 bases and the J segment 4 bases; nucleotides outside the gene matches: 8. The CDR3 extends over 15 amino acids. Germline V gene data show CDR1 as MNHEY and CDR2 as SMNVEV (reference sequence).

The V call is TRBV7-3, the J call TRBJ2-1, with TRBD2 identical over 9 bases. The CDR3 is made up of 18 amino acids. Germline V gene sequence: CDR1 SGHTA, CDR2 FQGTGA. J gave up 6 bases and V 2 bases, and 14 bases lay outside the gene matches. The DNA for the CDR3 is TGTGCCAGCAGCTTATCGCCTGACGTTGGACTAGCGACCAATGAGCAGTTCTTC. Protein sequence: CASSLSPDVGLATNEQFF.

This sequence joins TRBV28 and TRBJ1-1; no clear D gene. V shed 3 bases and J shed 0 bases, with 11 bases lying between them. Germline V lookup: CDR1 MDHEN, CDR2 SYDVKM. CDR3 length equals 15 residues. CDR3 loop: CASSLGRDMNTEAFF. The DNA of the CDR3 is TGTGCCAGCAGTTTGGGCAGAGACATGAACACTGAAGCTTTCTTT. Filled out from reference TRBV28 and TRBJ1-1, the complete variable domain reads DVKVTQSSRYLVKRTGEKVFLECVQDMDHENMFWYRQDPGLGLRLIYFSYDVKMKEKGDIPEGYSVSREKKERFSLILESASTNQTSMYLCASSLGRDMNTEAFFGQGTRLTVV.

This clone was found a few times. The J gene is TRBJ2-1, the V gene TRBV7-8; D not resolved. This CDR3 is 13 amino acids long. Germline values: CDR1 SGHVS, CDR2 FQNEAQ. Trimming shortened V by 0 bases and J by 10 bases, and 10 bases separated the two germline ends. For the CDR3, the DNA is TGTGCCAGCAGCTTAGCGGTCCGGAGCGAGCAGTTCTTC. It codes for CASSLAVRSEQFF.

The chain uses TRBV7-6 and TRBJ1-4, with D perhaps TRBD1 (6 bases). Per germline, CDR1 SGHVS and CDR2 FNYEAQ. Trimming removed 5 bases at V and 8 bases at J, with 15 bases between. The CDR3 has 14 amino acids. The CDR3 bases are TGTGCCAGCAGCCTCACAGGGACCAAGGAAAAACTGTTTTTT. Its protein is CASSLTGTKEKLFF.

The rearrangement links TRBV18 to TRBJ2-1, with 8 bases that match TRBD1. Germline CDR1 KGHSH, CDR2 LQKENI. CDR3 length: 15 residues. With 3 bases clipped from V and 4 bases from J, the junction kept 5 bases outside the gene matches. Written as DNA, the CDR3 is TGTGCCAGCTCACCCAGGGGACAGGTTTACAATGAGCAGTTCTTC. It is translated as CASSPRGQVYNEQFF.

The chain employs TRBV27 and TRBJ1-5; no definite D call. The V gene lost 2 bases and the J gene lost 2 bases, with 13 bases spanning the gap. Germline lookup yields CDR1 MNHEY and CDR2 SMNVEV (reference sequence). The CDR3 has 16 amino acids. The CDR3 sequence is CASSLPTGSCNQPQHF. The CDR3 region has the DNA TGTGCCAGCAGTTTACCAACGGGGAGTTGCAATCAGCCCCAGCATTTT.